The clone carrying this TCR beta chain occurred a few times. This table comes from immunoSEQ multiplex PCR, and its TCRdb copy is limited to in-frame clones, with some not included. The sample lists about 70,000 clones; approximately 91% were seen once. CDR1 and CDR2 (germline): SEHNR, FQNEAQ (reference sequence). The CDR3 is 14 residues long. Trimming cost V 1 base and J 8 bases; bases outside gene matches: 4. This sample stems from a study of T cell changes during pregnancy in multiple sclerosis. The TCR comes from a female donor with multiple sclerosis, enrolled in a pregnancy study. The gene calls are TRBV7-9 and TRBJ2-1; TRBD2 agrees at 8 bases. The sequenced sample was CD4+ T cells from peripheral blood mononuclear cells, obtained after pregnancy. As DNA, the CDR3 is TGTGCCAGCAGCTTAGAAGGCGGGGGGCATGAGCAGTTCTTC. Translation gives CASSLEGGGHEQFF.